This T cell receptor (beta chain) was captured in a study of Graves' ophthalmopathy and Graves' hyperthyroidism. Overall study findings and caveats: Ophthalmopathy cases were distinguished from stable hyperthyroidism by a 13-signature model, reaching approximately 87% sensitivity and around 80% specificity.

CDR3 regions of TCR beta were amplified from RNA transcripts. An opening RT-PCR round employed HTBI primers and preceded a second-round multiplex PCR. Each CDR3 protein gets one entry after TCRdb re-called the multiplex PCR reads with MiXCR. The sample yields over a million distinct CDR3 sequences, less than 45% seen once. Remarks on this clonotype: What it binds is unknown.

Pregnant or lactating patients and those with other autoimmune diseases or uncontrolled infections were excluded. With 5 bases clipped from V and 6 bases from J, the junction kept 6 bases outside the gene matches. The CDR3 length is 15 residues. The V and J genes are TRBV12-3 or TRBV12-4 and TRBJ1-6, with 8 bases aligning to TRBD1. The clonotype comes from an adult man with Graves' hyperthyroidism. The sequencing input was peripheral blood or thyroid tissue (not recorded which). CDR3 loop: CASSRMTGVNSPLHF. The CDR3 DNA reads as TGTGCCAGCAGTCGAATGACAGGGGTTAATTCACCCCTCCACTTT.